The 25 T cell receptor beta chains below all came from one sample that was sequenced in a study of yellow fever vaccine responses in identical twins. TCRdb re-called the RT-PCR reads through MiXCR, storing one row per CDR3 protein. Of under 12,000 distinct CDR3 sequences listed, 77% are singletons. The sequences come from T cells from blood (PBMCs), unsorted or a sorted subset (not recorded which), collected before or after yellow fever vaccination (not recorded which). The receptors shown here come from a woman in her late teens or twenties who received the yellow fever vaccine.

This clonotype was picked up a small number of times. The V and J genes are TRBV6-4 and TRBJ1-1; no firm D call. This CDR3 has 14 residues. CDR1 is MRHNA and CDR2 is SNTAGT in the germline V gene. The ends were cut back, 2 bases at V and 5 bases at J, with 12 bases in the middle. The chain's CDR3 is CASSDDGDGTEAFF. CDR3 in DNA: TGTGCCAGCAGTGACGATGGGGATGGGACTGAAGCTTTCTTT.

The genes are TRBV12-3 or TRBV12-4 and TRBJ1-1; weak D call: TRBD1 (5 bases). The germline V and J ends were trimmed by 9 bases and 9 bases, with 14 bases remaining between them. CDR3 length: 11 residues. Here the CDR3 DNA reads TGTGCCAGTGGGAGGGGCTGGCAAGCTTTCTTT. Protein: CASGRGWQAFF.

The chain is built from TRBV14 and TRBJ1-5; D gene uncertain. Trimming pared 4 bases from V and 5 bases from J, leaving 9 bases between. Germline assignment: CDR1 SGHDN and CDR2 FVKESK. The CDR3 extends over 13 amino acids. The CDR3 is CASSLGNYQPQHF. The CDR3 bases are TGTGCCAGCAGCCTGGGCAACTATCAGCCCCAGCATTTT.

The chain employs TRBV6-5 and TRBJ2-1, with D possibly being TRBD1 (5 bases). V was clipped by 0 bases and J by 2 bases, with 11 bases between them. Germline V gives CDR1 MNHEY, CDR2 SVGAGI. The CDR3 runs 16 residues. The CDR3 DNA follows: TGTGCCAGCAGTTACTCCGGCAGGGTCGCCTACAATGAGCAGTTCTTC. This encodes CASSYSGRVAYNEQFF.

The chain is built from TRBV5-1 and TRBJ2-3; possible D gene TRBD1, 6 bases. V gave up 4 bases and J gave up 0 bases, with 15 bases separating them. CDR3 length: 16 amino acids. CDR1 is SGHRS and CDR2 is YFSETQ in the germline V gene. CDR3 protein: CASSRPEDSSTDTQYF. The CDR3, as DNA: TGCGCCAGCAGCCGCCCCGAGGACAGTAGCACAGATACGCAGTATTTT.

This CDR3 reads CSARVGGSRVTDTQYF. The DNA for the CDR3 is TGCAGTGCTAGAGTTGGTGGTAGCAGAGTTACAGATACGCAGTATTTT. The chain couples TRBV20-1 to TRBJ2-3, with unresolved D. Germline assignment: CDR1 DFQATT and CDR2 SNEGSKA (reference sequence). The V end was cut by 1 base, the J end by 3 bases, with 17 bases between. The CDR3 covers 16 residues.

This clonotype was observed once. The V gene is TRBV11-1, the J gene TRBJ2-3, with TRBD2 matching 11 bases. The CDR3 is made up of 14 amino acids. Germline CDR1 and CDR2: SGHAT and FQDESV (reference sequence). J lost 6 bases, V lost 5 bases, and 4 bases had no gene match. The CDR3 coding sequence is TGTGCCAGCAGCCAGACTAGCGGGGTGGATACGCAGTATTTT. This sequence encodes CASSQTSGVDTQYF.

The chain carries TRBV7-6 and TRBJ2-5, with D possibly matching TRBD2 (6 bases). This CDR3 is built from 14 residues. Germline-derived CDR1 and CDR2 are SGHVS and FNYEAQ. Deletions cut 2 bases from V and 5 bases from J, with 12 bases between. The CDR3 sequence is CASSLNPGAETQYF. The CDR3 nucleotides read TGTGCCAGCAGCTTAAACCCGGGAGCGGAGACCCAGTACTTC.

The rearrangement uses TRBV11-1 and TRBJ2-3; tentatively, D is TRBD1 or TRBD2 (6 bases each). Germline V gives CDR1 SGHAT, CDR2 FQDESV (reference sequence). The CDR3 has 19 residues. With 5 bases removed from V and 5 bases from J, the gap between germline ends came to 29 bases. CDR3 amino acids: CASSPLSLARGEVRDTQYF. DNA for the CDR3: TGTGCCAGCAGCCCCCTCTCCCTGGCTAGGGGGGAGGTTAGAGATACGCAGTATTTT.

V is TRBV28 and J is TRBJ2-1; 12 bases are a match to TRBD2. The CDR3 has 15 amino acids. J was trimmed by 7 bases and V by 3 bases; bases with no gene match: 4. Germline loops: CDR1 MDHEN, CDR2 SYDVKM. The DNA of the CDR3 is TGTGCCAGCAGTTTGGGGGGACTAGCGGGTAATGAGCAGTTCTTC. Translating it yields CASSLGGLAGNEQFF.

This chain connects TRBV2 to TRBJ2-3, with TRBD2 matching over 7 bases. CDR3 size: 14 residues. J was trimmed by 6 bases and V by 4 bases; bases with no gene match: 7. CDR1 and CDR2 from the germline V gene are SNHLY and FYNNEI. CDR3 bases: TGTGCCAGCAGTGCGGGGGGACGAGAGGATACGCAGTATTTT. Translation: CASSAGGREDTQYF.

The chain recombines TRBV7-2 with TRBJ1-2, with D possibly TRBD1 on 5 matching bases. The ends were cut back, 1 base at V and 4 bases at J, with 16 bases in the middle. Per germline, CDR1 SGHTA and CDR2 FQGNSA. CDR3 length equals 16 residues. This CDR3 reads CASSLGLGRETYGYTF. CDR3 sequence (DNA): TGTGCCAGCAGCTTAGGTTTAGGCAGGGAAACCTATGGCTACACCTTC.

The chain links TRBV29-1 to TRBJ2-1; 8 bases line up with TRBD2. V lost 4 bases, J lost 8 bases, and 7 bases stayed unmatched. This CDR3 region has 13 residues. CDR1 and CDR2 from the germline V gene are SQVTM and ANQGSEA. CDR3 region: CSVGSSGNYEQFF. CDR3 DNA sequence: TGCAGCGTTGGGAGTAGCGGGAACTATGAGCAGTTCTTC.

Note on this clonotype: A junction boundary mismatches the germline segment, possibly from a read error. The chain recombines TRBV7-3 with TRBJ2-2; no reliable D call. The CDR3 consists of 16 residues. Germline V gene data show CDR1 as SGHTA and CDR2 as FQGTGA. The chain's CDR3 is CASSLLHGMNPGELFF. The CDR3 bases are TGTGCCAGCAGCTTGCTGCACGGAATGAACCCCGGGGAGCTGTTTTTT.

The rearrangement uses TRBV2 and TRBJ1-2, with 7 bases identical to TRBD1. The V and J ends lost 7 bases and 2 bases, in that order; junction bases with no gene match: 4. The CDR3 loop spans 13 amino acids. Germline V gene data show CDR1 as SNHLY and CDR2 as FYNNEI. As DNA, the CDR3 is TGTGCCAGCACCTCGGGACAGAACTATGGCTACACCTTC. Translated: CASTSGQNYGYTF.

This chain joins TRBV14 and TRBJ2-5, with D uncertain. The CDR3 is 10 residues long. Germline V lookup: CDR1 SGHDN, CDR2 FVKESK. Trimming took off 7 bases at V and 7 bases at J, with 7 bases between the two ends. CDR3 amino acids: CASIRGTQYF. As DNA, the CDR3 is TGTGCCAGCATTCGAGGGACCCAGTACTTC.

The genes are TRBV2 and TRBJ2-7, with TRBD1 as a possible D gene (6 bases). Germline CDR1 is SNHLY and CDR2 is FYNNEI. Trimming cost V 2 bases and J 2 bases, with 13 bases left between them. The CDR3 has 15 amino acids. The CDR3 DNA follows: TGTGCCAGCAGTGAATTGGACAGCCGTCCCTACGAGCAGTACGTC. It codes for CASSELDSRPYEQYV.

This clonotype has just a few counts. J is TRBJ1-2 and V is TRBV29-1; perhaps TRBD1 as D (6 bases). CDR3 length: 13 amino acids. The germline V and J ends were trimmed by 6 bases and 1 base, with 12 bases remaining between them. Germline loops: CDR1 SQVTM, CDR2 ANQGSEA. The CDR3 region has the DNA TGCAGCGTCCCTCACAGGGATAACTATGGCTACACCTTC. This encodes CSVPHRDNYGYTF.

The gene calls are TRBV3-1 and TRBJ1-4; the D is unclear. Trimming took off 3 bases at V and 5 bases at J, with 16 bases between the two ends. This CDR3 region has 16 residues. Germline CDR1 is LGHDT and CDR2 is YNNKEL (reference sequence). CDR3 amino acids: CASSHDRTHGNEKLFF. The CDR3 bases are TGTGCCAGCAGCCACGACCGGACTCACGGGAATGAAAAACTGTTTTTT.

The gene calls are TRBV12-3 or TRBV12-4 and TRBJ1-6; D call uncertain. Trimming left V 4 bases short and J 0 bases short, with 13 bases between. This CDR3 spans 17 amino acids. The CDR3 nucleotides read TGTGCCAGCAGTTCTGGACGGGTTAGCTCCTATAATTCACCCCTCCACTTT. Its translation: CASSSGRVSSYNSPLHF.

V gene TRBV29-1 combines with J gene TRBJ2-1, with a possible D match to TRBD1 (5 bases). Germline values: CDR1 SQVTM, CDR2 ANQGSEA. This CDR3 spans 16 amino acids. Trimming pared 0 bases from V and 4 bases from J, leaving 16 bases between. In nucleotides, the CDR3 is TGCAGCGTTGAAGATTTGGACAAAAGTTTTTACAATGAGCAGTTCTTC. Amino acid sequence: CSVEDLDKSFYNEQFF.

The table lists this clonotype with a count of one. The chain has TRBV14 and TRBJ2-3; TRBD2 matches at 8 bases. From germline, CDR1 is SGHDN and CDR2 FVKESK. Trimming cost V 10 bases and J 3 bases; bases outside gene matches: 12. The CDR3 is made up of 15 amino acids. CDR3: CATSRSASGTDTQYF. The DNA for the CDR3 is TGTGCCACTAGCCGTTCGGCTAGCGGGACAGATACGCAGTATTTT.

This chain uses TRBV2 with TRBJ2-5; D gene unclear. CDR1 and CDR2 (germline): SNHLY, FYNNEI. CDR3 size: 11 residues. Trimming cost V 6 bases and J 10 bases, with 12 bases left between them. The CDR3 reads CASRSPAGQYF. The CDR3 nucleotides are TGTGCCAGCAGAAGCCCGGCAGGCCAGTACTTC.

This clonotype is a singleton in its sample. The gene calls are TRBV4-2 and TRBJ2-7; tentatively, D is TRBD2 (6 bases). This CDR3 has 12 residues. Germline V lookup: CDR1 LGHNA, CDR2 YNFKEQ. Between the trimmed V and J ends, which lost 9 bases and 2 bases, there was a span of 11 bases. This CDR3 reads CARGTHTYEQYF. For the CDR3, the DNA is TGTGCCAGGGGGACTCACACCTACGAGCAGTACTTC.

The chain couples TRBV10-3 to TRBJ2-5, with TRBD2 matching over 9 bases. Germline V gives CDR1 ENHRY, CDR2 SYGVKD. With 2 bases clipped from V and 5 bases from J, the junction kept 6 bases outside the gene matches. This CDR3 has 15 amino acids. The CDR3 sequence is CAISEPGTSRETQYF. Here the CDR3 DNA reads TGTGCCATCAGTGAGCCGGGGACTAGCCGGGAGACCCAGTACTTC.